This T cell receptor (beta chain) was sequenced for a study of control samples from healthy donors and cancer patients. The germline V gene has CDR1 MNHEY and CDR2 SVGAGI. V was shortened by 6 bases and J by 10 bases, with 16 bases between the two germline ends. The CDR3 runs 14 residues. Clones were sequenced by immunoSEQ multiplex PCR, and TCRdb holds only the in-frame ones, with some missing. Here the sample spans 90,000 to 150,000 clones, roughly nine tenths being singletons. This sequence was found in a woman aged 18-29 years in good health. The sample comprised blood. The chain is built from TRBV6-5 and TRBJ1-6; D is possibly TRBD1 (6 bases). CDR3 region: CASSLGGGGSPLHF. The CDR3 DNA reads TGTGCCAGCAGCCTTGGAGGGGGAGGATCACCCCTCCACTTT.